The T cell receptor beta chain described here comes from a study of blood T cell repertoires in COVID-19. The CDR3 runs to 13 residues. V was cut by 3 bases and J by 7 bases, with 9 bases left in between. Per the germline V gene, CDR1 is MGHDK and CDR2 is SYGVNS. This table comes from immunoSEQ multiplex PCR, and its TCRdb copy is limited to in-frame clones, with some not included. The sample yields 250,000 or so clones, around nine tenths seen once. The Seattle patients joined while their infection was active and were tracked longitudinally afterward. Sequencing was carried out using peripheral blood. The receptor was derived from a woman aged 55-69 years with COVID-19, enrolled during active disease. This chain links TRBV25-1 with TRBJ2-2, with D unclear. CDR3 sequence reads: CASSDRFLGELFF. CDR3 bases: TGTGCCAGCAGTGACCGGTTTCTCGGGGAGCTGTTTTTT. The full variable domain, with the rest looked up from reference TRBV25-1 and TRBJ2-2, is EADIYQTPRYLVIGTGKKITLECSQTMGHDKMYWYQQDPGMELHLIHYSYGVNSTEKGDLSSESTVSRIRTEHFPLTLESARPSHTSQYLCASSDRFLGELFFGEGSRLTVL.